One sample yielded the 14 T cell receptor beta chains listed below, sequenced in a study of T cell responses to AZD1222 COVID-19 vaccine (dated by TCRdb to the early 2020s). Libraries were constructed by the immunoSEQ multiplex PCR assay. In TCRdb, the immuneACCESS table is reduced to in-frame sequences with V and J assigned. These tables do not hold every clone; where another copy was compared, an unresolved V gene accounts for under half, and the others remain unexplained. The table for this sample lists about 130,000 clones; more than 85% of them were counted only once. The ten largest make up 2.8% of the sample. Per the publication, the time point label means: baseline before first vaccination. The sequenced sample was peripheral blood, obtained on day 0 of AZD1222 vaccination. The receptor source for this set is an adult in good health.

The chain employs TRBV6-6 and TRBJ2-1; D possibly matches TRBD1 or TRBD2 (5 bases each). Looked up from germline, CDR1 is MNHNY and CDR2 is SVGAGI (reference sequence). The CDR3 extends over 14 amino acids. Trimming left V 4 bases short and J 6 bases short, with 13 bases between. CDR3 residues: CASSLNRDANEQFF. The CDR3 DNA follows: TGTGCCAGCAGTTTAAACCGGGACGCCAATGAGCAGTTCTTC.

This clone was found many times. CDR3 bases: TGCGCCAGCAGTGAGGGGGGGGCGGGGTATGGCTACACCTTC. Translating gives CASSEGGAGYGYTF. The chain employs TRBV10-2 and TRBJ1-2; tentative D call: TRBD1 (6 bases). The CDR3 loop spans 14 amino acids. V lost 2 bases to trimming and J lost 5 bases, with 12 bases between them. Germline CDR1 reads WSHSY; CDR2 reads SAAADI.

This clone was counted once. This chain uses TRBV15 with TRBJ2-1; weak D call: TRBD2 (5 bases). Germline lookup yields CDR1 LNHNV and CDR2 YYDKDF (reference sequence). The CDR3 sequence is 15 residues long. V was trimmed by 2 bases and J by 8 bases, leaving 16 bases between them. The CDR3 region is CATSRSPGVGDEQFF. As DNA, the CDR3 is TGTGCCACCAGCAGATCCCCCGGGGTCGGGGATGAGCAGTTCTTC.

V and J are TRBV24-1 and TRBJ2-3; 7 nucleotides line up with TRBD2. The V gene's germline CDR1 is KGHDR and CDR2 SFDVKD. This CDR3 comprises 14 residues. The junction had 7 bases not matched to a gene; V was cut back by 2 bases and J by 9 bases. The CDR3 nucleotides are TGTGCCACCAGTGATTCGGTGGGGGGAGGGACGCAGTATTTT. Translation: CATSDSVGGGTQYF.

The rearrangement joins TRBV5-6 to TRBJ1-5; D gene ambiguous. This CDR3 spans 16 amino acids. With 2 bases removed from V and 4 bases from J, the gap between germline ends came to 16 bases. Germline-derived CDR1 and CDR2 are SGHDT and YYEEEE. DNA for the CDR3: TGTGCCAGCAGCTTTGGTCGGCCAGTGGCGAATCAGCCCCAGCATTTT. It translates to CASSFGRPVANQPQHF.

The CDR3 region is CASSSRGMNTEAFF. CDR3 DNA: TGTGCCAGCAGTTCCCGGGGAATGAACACTGAAGCTTTCTTT. The genes are TRBV27 and TRBJ1-1, with unresolved D. In germline, CDR1 is MNHEY, CDR2 SMNVEV (reference sequence). Trimming removed 4 bases at V and 0 bases at J, with 9 bases between. This CDR3 region has 14 residues.

A single count supports this clone. The rearrangement joins TRBV7-8 to TRBJ2-2; D perhaps matches TRBD1 (5 bases). The germline gives CDR1 SGHVS, CDR2 FQNEAQ. Trimming stripped 5 bases from V and 5 bases from J, with 6 bases between. This CDR3 comprises 12 residues. The chain's CDR3 is CASSQGTGELFF. The CDR3 nucleotides are TGTGCCAGCAGCCAGGGAACCGGGGAGCTGTTTTTT. Supplemented by reference TRBV7-8 and TRBJ2-2, the full variable domain reads GAGVSQSPRYKVAKRGQDVALRCDPISGHVSLFWYQQALGQGPEFLTYFQNEAQLDKSGLPSDRFFAERPEGSVSTLKIQRTQQEDSAVYLCASSQGTGELFFGEGSRLTVL.

This clone was recorded once. The genes are TRBV18 and TRBJ2-1, with 7 nucleotides matching TRBD2. Germline V gene sequence: CDR1 KGHSH, CDR2 LQKENI. Losses at the gene ends were 6 bases for V and 3 bases for J; bases not matched to a gene: 8. The CDR3 has 15 residues. The CDR3 protein is CASSETGGIYNEQFF. The CDR3 nucleotides read TGTGCCAGCTCGGAGACGGGGGGAATCTACAATGAGCAGTTCTTC.

The chain uses TRBV4-3 and TRBJ1-1; D ambiguous. CDR1 and CDR2 (germline): LGHNA, YSLEER. The CDR3 sequence is 13 residues long. V was shortened by 0 bases and J by 1 base, with 3 bases between the two germline ends. This chain's CDR3 is CASSQDPNTEAFF. The CDR3 nucleotides read TGCGCCAGCAGCCAAGACCCGAACACTGAAGCTTTCTTT.

The chain uses TRBV10-1 and TRBJ1-2; 8 nucleotides align to TRBD1. Germline V gene sequence: CDR1 WNHNN, CDR2 SYGVQD (reference sequence). Trimming took 3 bases from V and 4 from J; bases not matched to a gene: 4. This CDR3 is built from 14 residues. The CDR3 DNA sequence: TGCGCCAGCAGTGACCGGGACAGGTTCTATGGCTACACCTTC. It specifies CASSDRDRFYGYTF.

The gene calls are TRBV14 and TRBJ1-6; 11 nucleotides align to TRBD1. V dropped 3 bases and J dropped 0; count of bases not matched to a gene: 4. The CDR3 extends over 18 amino acids. Germline V CDR1 and CDR2: SGHDN, FVKESK. This CDR3 is CASSHRTGGSSYNSPLHF. The CDR3 DNA reads as TGTGCCAGCAGCCATCGGACAGGGGGCAGCTCCTATAATTCACCCCTCCACTTT. Looking up the rest from reference TRBV14 and TRBJ1-6 gives the full variable domain: EAGVTQFPSHSVIEKGQTVTLRCDPISGHDNLYWYRRVMGKEIKFLLHFVKESKQDESGMPNNRFLAERTGGTYSTLKVQPAELEDSGVYFCASSHRTGGSSYNSPLHFGNGTRLTVT.

The rearrangement uses TRBV7-2 and TRBJ1-2; 9 nucleotides agree with TRBD1. Trimming at V came to 2 bases and at J to 2 bases, leaving 6 bases not matched to a gene. This CDR3 region has 16 residues. In germline, CDR1 is SGHTA, CDR2 FQGNSA. The CDR3 is CASSLQPGTGNYGYTF. CDR3 sequence (DNA): TGTGCCAGCAGCTTACAACCCGGGACAGGGAACTATGGCTACACCTTC.

V gene TRBV28 combines with J gene TRBJ1-4; D is undetermined. The germline V gene has CDR1 MDHEN and CDR2 SYDVKM. This CDR3 has 15 residues. Trimming removed 2 bases at V and 6 bases at J, with 13 bases between. The CDR3 sequence is CASSLDVISHEKLFF. The CDR3 DNA follows: TGTGCCAGCAGTTTAGACGTGATATCCCATGAAAAACTGTTTTTT. Looking up the rest from reference TRBV28 and TRBJ1-4 gives the full variable domain: DVKVTQSSRYLVKRTGEKVFLECVQDMDHENMFWYRQDPGLGLRLIYFSYDVKMKEKGDIPEGYSVSREKKERFSLILESASTNQTSMYLCASSLDVISHEKLFFGSGTQLSVL.

The V and J genes are TRBV19 and TRBJ1-1; unclear D gene. In germline, CDR1 is LNHDA, CDR2 SQIVND (reference sequence). Trimming removed 1 base at V and 4 bases at J, with 13 bases between. The CDR3 covers 15 residues. Here the CDR3 DNA reads TGTGCCAGTAGTATAGGTGCCACCTCCGGCACTGAAGCTTTCTTT. Residues: CASSIGATSGTEAFF.